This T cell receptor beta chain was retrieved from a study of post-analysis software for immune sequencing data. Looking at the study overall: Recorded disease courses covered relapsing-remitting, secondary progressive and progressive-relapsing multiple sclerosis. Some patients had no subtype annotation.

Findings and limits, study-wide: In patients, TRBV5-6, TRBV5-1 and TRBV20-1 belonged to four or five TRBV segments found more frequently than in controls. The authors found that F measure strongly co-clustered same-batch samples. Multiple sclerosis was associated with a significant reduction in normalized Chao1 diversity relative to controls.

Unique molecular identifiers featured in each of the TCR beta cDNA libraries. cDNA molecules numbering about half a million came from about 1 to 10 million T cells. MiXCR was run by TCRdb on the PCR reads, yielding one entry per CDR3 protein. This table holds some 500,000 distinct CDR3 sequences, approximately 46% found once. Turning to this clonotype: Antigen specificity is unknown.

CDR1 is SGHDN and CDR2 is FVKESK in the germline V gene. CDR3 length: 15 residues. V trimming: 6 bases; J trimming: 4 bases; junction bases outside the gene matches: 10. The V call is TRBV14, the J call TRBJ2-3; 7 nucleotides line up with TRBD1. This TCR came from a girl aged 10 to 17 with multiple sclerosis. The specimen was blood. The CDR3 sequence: CASRRDSLGADTQYF. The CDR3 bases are TGTGCCAGCAGACGGGACAGCCTTGGAGCAGATACGCAGTATTTT.